Below, one TCR beta chain is given with its context. The antigen is not known. These data belong to a study of CXCR3-negative and CXCR3-positive naive CD8 T cells. For the study at large: Cumulative TRB read yield was approximately 135 million, averaging about 1.5 +/- 0.3 million per library.

The germline V gene encodes CDR1 DFQATT and CDR2 SNEGSKA (reference sequence). This CDR3 is 13 amino acids long. Study observations and caveats: After cryopreservation, expression of CXCR3 was partially reduced, and most assays were run with fresh PBMCs. Similarly elevated diversity marked both naive subsets, with memory CD8+ cells showing far lower diversity. Memory cells diverged, while naive CXCR3-positive and CXCR3-negative cells had similar TRBV-TRBJ usage.

UMI-tagged TRB cDNA libraries were built via 5' RACE. Each CDR3 protein gets one entry in TCRdb, which reprocessed the 5' RACE reads and gives no DNA. The sample table includes roughly 28,000 distinct CDR3 sequences. V gene TRBV20-1 combines with J gene TRBJ2-7; without DNA, the TCRdb call of TRBD1 cannot be checked. The sequence was collected from a human donor in good health. Some clones in this sample may be carry-over from other donors' samples. Sample: memory CD8+ T cells from blood. CDR3 in amino acids: CSARARADYEQYF.